Below, one T cell receptor beta chain is given with its context. Its antigen remains unidentified. The protocol was immunoSEQ multiplex PCR, while the TCRdb copy is restricted to in-frame clones and leaves out a portion. The sample includes 130,000 to 150,000 clones, about 86% seen only once; the top ten take less than 6%. This record belongs to a study of T cell responses to AZD1222 COVID-19 vaccine. Findings and caveats of the study: Seropositivity was recorded at baseline in only a handful of AZD1222 recipients. Of spike-specific TCRs, nearly half reportedly target regions left unmutated in variants.

This CDR3 is built from 12 residues. Trimming removed 1 base from V and 4 bases from J, with 4 bases in between. The clonotype originates from an adult who received the AZD1222 COVID-19 vaccine. The rearrangement links TRBV12-3 or TRBV12-4 to TRBJ1-2; the D is unclear. Material: peripheral blood, obtained 28 days after the second AZD1222 dose. This CDR3 is CASSLGFYGYTF. CDR3 bases: TGTGCCAGCAGTTTAGGTTTCTATGGCTACACCTTC.